This passage covers 8 T cell receptor beta chains from one sample sequenced in a study of low-dose radiotherapy and immunotherapy resistance in tumors (dated by TCRdb to between 2020 and 2023). First-strand cDNA was synthesized using Superscript III and a set of TRAV- and TRBV-specific primers, so that both TCRalpha and TCRbeta chains were covered. TCRs were amplified for around 20 PCR cycles with Phusion, using a constant-region primer paired with the adapter attached to the V primers. Using fastp at Q25 and MiXCR, TCRdb reprocessed the public reads and kept productive beta chains. Each CDR3 protein gets just one entry, which takes the most common genes and DNA from the rows behind it. The sample table records around 10,000 distinct CDR3 sequences; around 70% of these occur just once. The top ten clonotypes cover 6.5% to 8% of the sample. These receptor sequences come from a human donor with advanced metastatic prostate, ovarian, gallbladder or colorectal cancer (not recorded which). This table probably holds off-target reads from a library built for another chain.

The gene calls are TRBV5-6 and TRBJ1-3; TRBD1 might be the D (6 bases). The CDR3 runs to 16 residues. The germline V gene has CDR1 SGHDT and CDR2 YYEEEE. V was pared by 4 bases and J by 3 bases, with 17 bases between. As DNA, the CDR3 is TGTGCCAGCAGCCCGGATGGGGGCGCCGGTGGAAACACCATATATTTT. Its translation is CASSPDGGAGGNTIYF. Complete variable domain (other parts from reference TRBV5-6 and TRBJ1-3): DAGVTQSPTHLIKTRGQQVTLRCSPKSGHDTVSWYQQALGQGPQFIFQYYEEEERQRGNFPDRFSGHQFPNYSSELNVNALLLGDSALYLCASSPDGGAGGNTIYFGEGSWLTVV.

The chain joins TRBV11-2 to TRBJ2-2, with D unresolved. The CDR3 runs to 15 residues. Trimming left V 2 bases short and J 5 bases short, with 12 bases between. Per the germline V gene, CDR1 is SGHAT and CDR2 is FQNNGV. The CDR3 spells CASSLIVGSTGELFF. For the CDR3, the DNA is TGTGCCAGCAGCTTAATCGTTGGGTCGACCGGGGAGCTGTTTTTT.

The chain recombines TRBV30 with TRBJ2-7, with 12 positions matching TRBD1. J gave up 6 bases and V 4 bases, and 4 bases lay outside the gene matches. This CDR3 is built from 13 residues. The germline V gene encodes CDR1 GTSNPN and CDR2 SVGIG (reference sequence). The CDR3 sequence: CAWNRDRGREQYF. Written as DNA, the CDR3 is TGTGCCTGGAATCGGGACAGGGGGCGCGAGCAGTACTTC.

This clonotype occurred a few times. The rearrangement uses TRBV10-2 and TRBJ2-3; no firm D call. This CDR3 spans 15 amino acids. V was shortened by 4 bases and J by 4 bases, with 15 bases between the two germline ends. Germline CDR1 and CDR2: WSHSY and SAAADI. CDR3 region: CASSGESSPADTQYF. The CDR3 DNA reads as TGCGCCAGCAGTGGGGAAAGTTCCCCGGCAGATACGCAGTATTTT.

The chain uses TRBV5-6 and TRBJ2-7; D might be TRBD2 (6 bases). This CDR3 region has 13 residues. Trimming removed 3 bases at V and 0 bases at J, with 7 bases between. Germline-derived CDR1 and CDR2 are SGHDT and YYEEEE. The CDR3 bases are TGTGCCAGCAGCTGGAGGGGCTCCTACGAGCAGTACTTC. It specifies CASSWRGSYEQYF.

This clonotype appeared once. The chain is built from TRBV2 and TRBJ2-7, with TRBD1 matching 8 bases. V lost 6 bases to trimming and J lost 1 base; unmatched junction nucleotides: 8. The germline V gene encodes CDR1 SNHLY and CDR2 FYNNEI. This CDR3 region has 15 residues. CDR3 sequence (DNA): TGTGCCAGCAGACGGCCGGGACAGGAATCCTACGAGCAGTACTTC. Encoded protein: CASRRPGQESYEQYF.

This clonotype showed up just a few times. V is TRBV29-1 and J is TRBJ2-7, with D tentatively TRBD1 (6 bases). The germline CDR1 and CDR2 sequences are SQVTM and ANQGSEA. The CDR3 runs 11 residues. Between the trimmed V and J ends, which lost 5 bases and 3 bases, there was a span of 8 bases. CDR3 sequence: CSVLDSYEQYF. CDR3 coding DNA: TGCAGCGTTTTGGACAGCTACGAGCAGTACTTC.

The chain combines TRBV5-4 with TRBJ2-5, with TRBD1 identical over 8 bases. This CDR3 comprises 14 residues. V shed 4 bases, J shed 5 bases, and the junction held 7 bases outside the gene matches. Germline V gene data show CDR1 as SGHNT and CDR2 as YYREEE (reference sequence). The CDR3 DNA sequence: TGTGCCAGCAGCGGCCGGACAGGGCTGGAGACCCAGTACTTC. This gives the protein CASSGRTGLETQYF.